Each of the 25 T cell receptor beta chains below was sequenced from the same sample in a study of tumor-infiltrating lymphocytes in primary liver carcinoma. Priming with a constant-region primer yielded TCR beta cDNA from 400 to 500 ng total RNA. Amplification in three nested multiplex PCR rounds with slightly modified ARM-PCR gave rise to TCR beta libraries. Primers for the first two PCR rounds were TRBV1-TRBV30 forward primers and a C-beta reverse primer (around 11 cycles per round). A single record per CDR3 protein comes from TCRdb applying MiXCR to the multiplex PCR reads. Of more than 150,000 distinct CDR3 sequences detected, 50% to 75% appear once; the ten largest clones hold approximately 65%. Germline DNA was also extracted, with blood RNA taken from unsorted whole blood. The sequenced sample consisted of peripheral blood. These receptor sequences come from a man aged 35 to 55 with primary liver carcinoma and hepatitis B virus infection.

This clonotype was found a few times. CDR3 bases: TGTGCCAGCAGCTTTACTGACAATGAGCAGTTCTTC. It is translated as CASSFTDNEQFF. V is TRBV12-3 or TRBV12-4 and J is TRBJ2-1; D not certain. Deletions cut 6 bases from V and 5 bases from J, with 8 bases between. The CDR3 length is 12 residues.

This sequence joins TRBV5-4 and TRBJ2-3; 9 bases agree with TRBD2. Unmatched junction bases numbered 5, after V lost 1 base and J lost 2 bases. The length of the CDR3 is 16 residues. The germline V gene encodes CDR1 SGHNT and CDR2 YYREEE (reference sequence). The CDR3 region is CASSLRLAGFTDTQYF. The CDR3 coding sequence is TGTGCCAGCAGCTTGAGGCTAGCGGGATTCACAGATACGCAGTATTTT.

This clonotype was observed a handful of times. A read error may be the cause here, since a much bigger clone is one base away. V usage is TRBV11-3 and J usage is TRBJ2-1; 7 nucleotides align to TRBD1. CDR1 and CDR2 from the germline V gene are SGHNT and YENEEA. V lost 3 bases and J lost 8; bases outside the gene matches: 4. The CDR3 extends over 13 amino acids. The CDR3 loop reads CASSLTGSYEQFF. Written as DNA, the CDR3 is TGTGCCAGCAGCTTGACAGGGTCGTATGAGCAGTTCTTC.

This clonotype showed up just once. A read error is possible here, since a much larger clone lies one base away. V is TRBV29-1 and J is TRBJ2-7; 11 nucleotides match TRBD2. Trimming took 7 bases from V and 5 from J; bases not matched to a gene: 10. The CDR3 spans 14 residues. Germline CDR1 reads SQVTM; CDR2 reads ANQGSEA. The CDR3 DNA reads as TGCAGCGGTGCCCCGACTAGCGGGGAAGACGAGCAGTACTTC. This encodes CSGAPTSGEDEQYF.

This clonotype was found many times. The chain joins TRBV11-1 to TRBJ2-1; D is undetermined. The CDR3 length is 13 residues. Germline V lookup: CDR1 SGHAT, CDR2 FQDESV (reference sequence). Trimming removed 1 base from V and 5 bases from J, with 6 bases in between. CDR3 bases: TGTGCCAGCAGCTTAGGCTATAACAATGAGCAGTTCTTC. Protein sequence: CASSLGYNNEQFF.

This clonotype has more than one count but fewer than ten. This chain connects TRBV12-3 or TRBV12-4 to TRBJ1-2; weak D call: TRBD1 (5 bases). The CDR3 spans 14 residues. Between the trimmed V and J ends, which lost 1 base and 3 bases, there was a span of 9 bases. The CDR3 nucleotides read TGTGCCAGCAGTTTAGACAGGAGACACTATGGCTACACCTTC. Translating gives CASSLDRRHYGYTF.

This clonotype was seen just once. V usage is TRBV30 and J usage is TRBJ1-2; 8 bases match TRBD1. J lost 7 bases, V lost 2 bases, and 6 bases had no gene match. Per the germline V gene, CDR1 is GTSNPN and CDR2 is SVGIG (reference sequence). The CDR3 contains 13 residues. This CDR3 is CAWSTQGEVGYTF. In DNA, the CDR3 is TGTGCCTGGAGTACACAGGGGGAGGTTGGCTACACCTTC.

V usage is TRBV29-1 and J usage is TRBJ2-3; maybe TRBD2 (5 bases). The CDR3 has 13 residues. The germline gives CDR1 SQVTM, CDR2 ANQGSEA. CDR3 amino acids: CSAPSRGTDTQYF. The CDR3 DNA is TGCAGTGCTCCATCGAGGGGCACAGATACGCAGTATTTT.

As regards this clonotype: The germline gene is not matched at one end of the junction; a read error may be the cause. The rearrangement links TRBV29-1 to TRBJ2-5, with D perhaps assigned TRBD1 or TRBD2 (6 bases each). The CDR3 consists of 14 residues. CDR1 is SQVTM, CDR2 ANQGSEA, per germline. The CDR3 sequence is CSAEGGRFQETQYF. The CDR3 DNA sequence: TGCAGCGCTGAAGGGGGGAGGTTCCAAGAGACCCAGTACTTC. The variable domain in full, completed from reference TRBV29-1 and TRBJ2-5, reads SAVISQKPSRDICQRGTSLTIQCQVDSQVTMMFWYRQQPGQSLTLIATANQGSEATYESGFVIDKFPISRPNLTFSTLTVSNMSPEDSSIYLCSAEGGRFQETQYFGPGTRLLVL.

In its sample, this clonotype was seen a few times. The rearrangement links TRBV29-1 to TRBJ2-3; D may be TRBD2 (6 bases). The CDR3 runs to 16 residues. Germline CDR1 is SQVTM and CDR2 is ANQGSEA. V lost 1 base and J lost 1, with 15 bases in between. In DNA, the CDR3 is TGCAGCGTTGAAGGTACTAGCCGTTCTGGCACAGATACGCAGTATTTT. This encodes CSVEGTSRSGTDTQYF.

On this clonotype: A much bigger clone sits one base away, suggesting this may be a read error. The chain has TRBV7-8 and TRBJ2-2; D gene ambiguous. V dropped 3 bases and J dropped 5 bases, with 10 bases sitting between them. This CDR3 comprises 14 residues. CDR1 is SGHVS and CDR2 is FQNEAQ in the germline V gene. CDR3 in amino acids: CASSLSGHTGELFF. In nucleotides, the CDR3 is TGTGCCAGCAGCTTGTCCGGCCATACCGGGGAGCTGTTTTTT.

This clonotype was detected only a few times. CDR3 region: CASSLAQGLSPMSSEQYF. In DNA form, the CDR3 reads TGTGCCAGCAGTTTAGCGCAGGGGTTGAGCCCTATGAGCTCCGAGCAGTACTTC. This chain links TRBV12-3 or TRBV12-4 with TRBJ2-7; D may be TRBD1 (6 bases). The V gene lost 0 bases and the J gene lost 6 bases, with 24 bases spanning the gap. The CDR3 runs 18 residues.

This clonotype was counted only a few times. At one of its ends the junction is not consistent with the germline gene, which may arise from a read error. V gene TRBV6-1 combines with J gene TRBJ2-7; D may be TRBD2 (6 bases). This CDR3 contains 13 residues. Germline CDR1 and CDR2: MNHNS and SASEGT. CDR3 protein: CASSEAGTHQRDF. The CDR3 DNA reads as TGTGCCAGTAGTGAAGCTGGGACCCACCAGCGGGACTTC.

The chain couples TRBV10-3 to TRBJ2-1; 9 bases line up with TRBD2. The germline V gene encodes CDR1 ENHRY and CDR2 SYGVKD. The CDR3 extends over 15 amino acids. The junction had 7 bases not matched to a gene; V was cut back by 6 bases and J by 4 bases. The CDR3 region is CAIRPGLAAYNEQFF. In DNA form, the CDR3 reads TGTGCCATCAGGCCGGGACTAGCAGCGTACAATGAGCAGTTCTTC.

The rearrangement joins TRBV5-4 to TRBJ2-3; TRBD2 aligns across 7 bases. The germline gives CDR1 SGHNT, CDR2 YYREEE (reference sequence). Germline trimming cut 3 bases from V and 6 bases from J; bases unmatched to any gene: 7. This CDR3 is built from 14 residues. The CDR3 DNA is TGTGCCAGCAGCTCTGGACTAGACGCGGATACGCAGTATTTT. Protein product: CASSSGLDADTQYF.

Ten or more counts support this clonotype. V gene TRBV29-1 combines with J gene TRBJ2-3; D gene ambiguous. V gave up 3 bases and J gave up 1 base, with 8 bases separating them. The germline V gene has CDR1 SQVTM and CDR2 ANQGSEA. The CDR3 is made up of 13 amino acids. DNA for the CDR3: TGCAGCGTTGAGCCGCAGGGCACAGATACGCAGTATTTT. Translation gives CSVEPQGTDTQYF.

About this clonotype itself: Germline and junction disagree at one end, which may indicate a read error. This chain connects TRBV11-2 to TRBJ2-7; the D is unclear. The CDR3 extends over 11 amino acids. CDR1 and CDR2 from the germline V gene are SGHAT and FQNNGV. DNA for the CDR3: TGTGCCAGCATCTTAGACATGGTCTGGTACTTC. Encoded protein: CASILDMVWYF.

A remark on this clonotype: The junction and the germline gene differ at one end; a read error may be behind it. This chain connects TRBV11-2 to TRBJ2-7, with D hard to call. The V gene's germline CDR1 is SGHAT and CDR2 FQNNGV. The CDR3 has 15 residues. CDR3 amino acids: CANSLGSVSSYEQCF. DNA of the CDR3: TGTGCCAACAGCTTAGGATCGGTGTCCTCCTACGAGCAGTGCTTC.

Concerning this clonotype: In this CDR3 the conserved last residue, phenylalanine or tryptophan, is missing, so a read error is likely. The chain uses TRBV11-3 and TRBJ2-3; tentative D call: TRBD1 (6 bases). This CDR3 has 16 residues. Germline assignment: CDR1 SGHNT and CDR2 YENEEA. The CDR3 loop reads CASSSGAAGPTDMQYY. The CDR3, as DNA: TGTGCCAGCAGCTCAGGGGCGGCGGGCCCCACAGATATGCAGTATTAT.

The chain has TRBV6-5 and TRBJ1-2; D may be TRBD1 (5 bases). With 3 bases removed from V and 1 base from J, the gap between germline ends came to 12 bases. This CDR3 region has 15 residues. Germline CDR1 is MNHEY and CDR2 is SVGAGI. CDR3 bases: TGTGCCAGCAGTTATTCGGACACCGGTAACTATGGCTACACCTTC. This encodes CASSYSDTGNYGYTF.

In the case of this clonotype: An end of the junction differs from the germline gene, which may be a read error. The CDR3 coding sequence is TGTGCCTGCAGTGACGGTTATCGAGAAGAGACCCAGTACTTC. It is translated as CACSDGYREETQYF. The chain joins TRBV6-4 to TRBJ2-5; D is unresolved. Germline V gene sequence: CDR1 MRHNA, CDR2 SNTAGT. The CDR3 is 14 amino acids.

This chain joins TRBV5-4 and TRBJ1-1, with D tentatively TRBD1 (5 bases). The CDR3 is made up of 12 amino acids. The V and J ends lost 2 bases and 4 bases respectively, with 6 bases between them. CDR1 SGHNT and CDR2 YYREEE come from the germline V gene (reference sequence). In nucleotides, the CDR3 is TGTGCCAGCAGCTTCGGGGGCACTGAAGCTTTCTTT. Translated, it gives CASSFGGTEAFF.

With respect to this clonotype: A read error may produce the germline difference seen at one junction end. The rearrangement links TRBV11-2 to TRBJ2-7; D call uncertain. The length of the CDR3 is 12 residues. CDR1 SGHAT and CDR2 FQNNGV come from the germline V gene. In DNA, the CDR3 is TGTGCCAGCGGGATCACGGGCTATGAGCAGTATTTC. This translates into CASGITGYEQYF.

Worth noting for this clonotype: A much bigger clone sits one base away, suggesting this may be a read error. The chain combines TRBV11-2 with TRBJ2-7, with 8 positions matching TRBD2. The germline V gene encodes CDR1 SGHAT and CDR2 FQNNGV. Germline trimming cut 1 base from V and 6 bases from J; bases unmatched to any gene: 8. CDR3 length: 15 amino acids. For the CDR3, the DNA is TGTGCCAGCAGCTTAGGAGGCGGGAGGAGGGCCGAGCAGTACTTC. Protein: CASSLGGGRRAEQYF.

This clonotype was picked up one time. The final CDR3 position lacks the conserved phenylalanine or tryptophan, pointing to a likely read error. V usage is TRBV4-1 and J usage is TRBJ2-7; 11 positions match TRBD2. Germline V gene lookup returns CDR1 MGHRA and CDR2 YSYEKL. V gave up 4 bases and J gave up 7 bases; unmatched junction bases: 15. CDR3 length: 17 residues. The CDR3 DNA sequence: TGCGCCAGCAGCCCGAAATTCTTAGCGGGAGGGCCCGGGGAGCAGTACTCC. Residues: CASSPKFLAGGPGEQYS.